This T cell receptor beta chain was recorded in a study of cytomegalovirus exposure and HLA in healthy donors. Across the study: The roughly 670 first-cohort repertoires shared a platform with the 130 or so validation repertoires, as reported in a later analysis. General study findings and limits: The TCR clusters that emerged in the first cohort tended, a later analysis found, to co-occur in the approximately 110 validation repertoires. The study listed 150 to 200 cytomegalovirus-associated TCR beta chains.

V was clipped by 3 bases and J by 0 bases, with 9 bases between them. Germline lookup yields CDR1 KGHSH and CDR2 LQKENI. The CDR3 is 15 residues long. The assay was immunoSEQ multiplex PCR, and TCRdb's table has in-frame clones only and misses some. This table holds 120,000 or so clones, about 96% found once. A note on this clone: Its antigen is not identified.

The donors were members of the roughly 120-subject validation cohort (separate from the approximately 650-subject first cohort). The rearrangement joins TRBV18 to TRBJ2-1, with D perhaps TRBD2 (5 bases). Sequenced material: PBMCs. This TCR was recovered from a man aged 18 to 29 in good health and CMV-seronegative. For the CDR3, the DNA is TGTGCCAGCTCACCTGCTGGAGGCTCCTACAATGAGCAGTTCTTC. This translates into CASSPAGGSYNEQFF.